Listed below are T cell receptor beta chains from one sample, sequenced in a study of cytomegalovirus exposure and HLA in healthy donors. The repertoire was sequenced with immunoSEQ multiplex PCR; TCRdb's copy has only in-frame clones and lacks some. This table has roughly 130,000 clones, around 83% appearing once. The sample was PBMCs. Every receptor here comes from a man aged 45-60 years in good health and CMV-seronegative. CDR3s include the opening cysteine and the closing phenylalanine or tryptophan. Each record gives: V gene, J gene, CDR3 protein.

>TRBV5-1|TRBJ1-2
CASSEQHNYGYTF
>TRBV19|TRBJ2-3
CASSITGVGTDTQYF
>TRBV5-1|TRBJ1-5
CASSPGTGSNQPQHF
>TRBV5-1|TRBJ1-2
CASTQQAAGNYGYTF
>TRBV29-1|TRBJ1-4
CSARTGDNEKLFF
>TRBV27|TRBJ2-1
CASSLGTSGVYNEQFF
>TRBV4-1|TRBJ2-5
CASSYVGGVGETQYF
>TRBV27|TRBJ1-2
CASSFQGANYGYTF
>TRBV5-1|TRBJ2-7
CASSLTAGASYEQYF
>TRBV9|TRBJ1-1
CASSVAPGDGTEAFF
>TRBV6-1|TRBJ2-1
CASSEAVQGTYGNEQFF
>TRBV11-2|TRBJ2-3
CASSSITDTQYF
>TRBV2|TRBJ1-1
CASSEAPGMNTEAFF
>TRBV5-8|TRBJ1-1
CASSSRGVGTEAFF
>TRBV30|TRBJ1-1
CAWSVFGTRNTEAFF
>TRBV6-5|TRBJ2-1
CASSSTGGVVGNEQFF
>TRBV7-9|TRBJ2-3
CASSYGGEDTQYF